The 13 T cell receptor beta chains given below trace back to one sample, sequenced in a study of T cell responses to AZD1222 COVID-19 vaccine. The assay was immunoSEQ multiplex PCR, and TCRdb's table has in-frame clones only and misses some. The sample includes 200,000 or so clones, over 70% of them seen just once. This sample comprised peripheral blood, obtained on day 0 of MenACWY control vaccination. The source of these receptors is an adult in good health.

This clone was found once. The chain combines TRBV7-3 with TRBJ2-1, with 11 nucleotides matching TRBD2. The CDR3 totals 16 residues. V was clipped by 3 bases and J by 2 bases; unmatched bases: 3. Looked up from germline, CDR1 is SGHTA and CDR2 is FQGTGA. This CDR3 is CASSFGLAGPYNEQFF. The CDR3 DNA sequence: TGTGCCAGCAGCTTCGGACTAGCGGGCCCCTACAATGAGCAGTTCTTC.

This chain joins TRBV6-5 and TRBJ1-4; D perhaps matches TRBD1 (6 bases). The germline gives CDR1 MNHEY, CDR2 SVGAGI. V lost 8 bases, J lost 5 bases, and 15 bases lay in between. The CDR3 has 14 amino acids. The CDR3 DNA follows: TGTGCCAGCGCAACGGGACACGGAAATGAAAAACTGTTTTTT. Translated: CASATGHGNEKLFF.

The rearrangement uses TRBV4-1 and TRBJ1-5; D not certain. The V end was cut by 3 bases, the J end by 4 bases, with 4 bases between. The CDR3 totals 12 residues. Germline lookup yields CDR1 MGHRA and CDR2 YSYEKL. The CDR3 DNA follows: TGCGCCAGCAGCCACCTAAATCAGCCCCAGCATTTT. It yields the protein CASSHLNQPQHF.

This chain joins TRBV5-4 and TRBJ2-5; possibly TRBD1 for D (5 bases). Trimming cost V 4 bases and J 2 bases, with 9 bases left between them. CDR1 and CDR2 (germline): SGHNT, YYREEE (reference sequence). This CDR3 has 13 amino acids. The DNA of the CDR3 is TGTGCCAGCAGCGTGGGGCTTCAAGAGACCCAGTACTTC. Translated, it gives CASSVGLQETQYF.

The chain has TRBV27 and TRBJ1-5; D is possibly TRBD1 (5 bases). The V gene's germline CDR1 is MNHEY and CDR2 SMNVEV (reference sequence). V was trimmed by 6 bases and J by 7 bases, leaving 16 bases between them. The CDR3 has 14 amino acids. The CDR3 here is CASSVTGNAQPQHF. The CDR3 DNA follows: TGTGCCAGCAGCGTTACAGGCAATGCCCAGCCCCAGCATTTT.

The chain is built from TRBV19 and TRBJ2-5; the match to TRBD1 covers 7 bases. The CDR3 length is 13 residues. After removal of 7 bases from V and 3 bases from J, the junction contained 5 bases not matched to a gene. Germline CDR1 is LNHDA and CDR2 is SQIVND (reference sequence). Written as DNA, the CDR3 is TGTGCCAGTAACAGGGACAGTGAAGAGACCCAGTACTTC. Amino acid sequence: CASNRDSEETQYF.

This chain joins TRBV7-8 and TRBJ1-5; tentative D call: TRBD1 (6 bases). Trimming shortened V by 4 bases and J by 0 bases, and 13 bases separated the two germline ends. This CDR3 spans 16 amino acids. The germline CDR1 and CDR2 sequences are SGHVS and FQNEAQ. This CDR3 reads CASSSSRGHSNQPQHF. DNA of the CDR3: TGTGCCAGCAGCTCGTCACGGGGGCATAGCAATCAGCCCCAGCATTTT.

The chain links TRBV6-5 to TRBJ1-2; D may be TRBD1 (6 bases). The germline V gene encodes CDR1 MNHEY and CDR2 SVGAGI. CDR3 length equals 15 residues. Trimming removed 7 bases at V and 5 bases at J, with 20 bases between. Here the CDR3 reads CASTRDKGSQYGYTF. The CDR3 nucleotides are TGTGCCAGCACCCGGGACAAAGGATCCCAATATGGCTACACCTTC.

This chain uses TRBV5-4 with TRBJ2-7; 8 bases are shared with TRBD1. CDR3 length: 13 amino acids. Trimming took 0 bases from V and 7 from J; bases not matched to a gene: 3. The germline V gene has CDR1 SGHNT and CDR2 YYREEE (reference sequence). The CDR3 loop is CASSLAGGWEQYF. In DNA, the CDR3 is TGTGCCAGCAGCTTGGCAGGGGGCTGGGAGCAGTACTTC.

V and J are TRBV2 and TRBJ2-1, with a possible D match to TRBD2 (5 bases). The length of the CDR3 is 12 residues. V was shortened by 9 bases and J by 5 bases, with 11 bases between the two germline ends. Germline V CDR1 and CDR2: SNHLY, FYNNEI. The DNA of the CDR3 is TGTGCCAGGTCCGGGATGGACAATGAGCAGTTCTTC. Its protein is CARSGMDNEQFF.

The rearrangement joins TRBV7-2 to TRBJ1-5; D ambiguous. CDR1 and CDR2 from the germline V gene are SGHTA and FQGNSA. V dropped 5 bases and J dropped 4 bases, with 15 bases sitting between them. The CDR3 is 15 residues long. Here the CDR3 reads CASSPRVSLNQPQHF. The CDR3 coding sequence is TGTGCCAGCAGCCCAAGGGTTTCCCTGAATCAGCCCCAGCATTTT.

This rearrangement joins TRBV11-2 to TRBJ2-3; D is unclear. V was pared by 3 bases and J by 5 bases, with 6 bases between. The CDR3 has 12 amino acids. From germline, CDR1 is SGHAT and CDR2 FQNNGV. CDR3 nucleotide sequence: TGTGCCAGCAGCTTGGGCGGAGATACGCAGTATTTT. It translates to CASSLGGDTQYF.

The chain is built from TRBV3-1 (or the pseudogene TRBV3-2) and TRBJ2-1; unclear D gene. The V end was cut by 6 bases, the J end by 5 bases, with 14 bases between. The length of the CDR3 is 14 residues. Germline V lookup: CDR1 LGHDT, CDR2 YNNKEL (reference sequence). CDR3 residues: CASSPRAFHNEQFF. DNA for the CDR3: TGTGCCAGCAGTCCTCGGGCTTTTCACAATGAGCAGTTCTTC.